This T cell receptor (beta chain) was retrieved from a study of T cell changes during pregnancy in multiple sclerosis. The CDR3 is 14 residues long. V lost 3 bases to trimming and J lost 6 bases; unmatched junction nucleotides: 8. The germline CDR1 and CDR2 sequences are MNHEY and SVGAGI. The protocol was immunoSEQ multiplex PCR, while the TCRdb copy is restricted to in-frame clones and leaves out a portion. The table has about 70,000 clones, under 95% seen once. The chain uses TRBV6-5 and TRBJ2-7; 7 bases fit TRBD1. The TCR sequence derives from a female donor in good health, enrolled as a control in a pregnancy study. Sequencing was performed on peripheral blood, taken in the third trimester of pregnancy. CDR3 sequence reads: CASSYSRGPGEQYF. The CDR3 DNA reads TGTGCCAGCAGTTATTCGAGGGGGCCGGGCGAGCAGTACTTC.